A single T cell receptor beta chain is shown here with its context. Its specificity is not known. Profiling relied on immunoSEQ multiplex PCR, and the TCRdb table lists in-frame clones only, not all of them. The sample lists 70,000 to 100,000 clones; 70% to 90% were seen once. CDR1 MGHRA and CDR2 YSYEKL come from the germline V gene. The CDR3 loop spans 16 amino acids. V was trimmed by 2 bases and J by 4 bases, leaving 17 bases between them. Healthy donors had no documented immune events, such as infections, while sampled. The data originate from a study of identifying expanded T cells in peripheral blood. General study findings and limits: Variance in clone template counts between approximately two-week samples significantly increased with total template count across all healthy donors. Differentially abundant clones: 0.95 to 1.5 between replicates, 16.4 at about two weeks, approximately 18 at four.

This TCR was sampled from a person between 18 and 69 years old in good health. The sample taken for sequencing was blood. This rearrangement joins TRBV4-1 to TRBJ1-1; TRBD1 might be the D (6 bases). CDR3: CASSQWGAQLGTEAFF. The CDR3 DNA reads TGCGCCAGCAGCCAATGGGGGGCCCAATTGGGCACTGAAGCTTTCTTT.